The 13 T cell receptor beta chains below come from one sample, sequenced in a study of T cell responses to AZD1222 COVID-19 vaccine. Measured with immunoSEQ multiplex PCR; TCRdb has only the in-frame clones, and not every one. The table lists over 150,000 clones, approximately 90% of them singletons. Material: peripheral blood, obtained 28 days after the second AZD1222 dose. The receptors were gathered from an adult who received the AZD1222 COVID-19 vaccine.

The genes are TRBV19 and TRBJ2-6; D uncertain. The V and J ends lost 6 bases and 2 bases respectively, with 35 bases between them. The CDR3 totals 23 residues. Germline assignment: CDR1 LNHDA and CDR2 SQIVND (reference sequence). CDR3 loop: CASSEKGLAPFANPHTGANVLTF. In nucleotides, the CDR3 is TGTGCCAGTAGCGAAAAGGGCCTCGCGCCTTTTGCGAATCCTCACACTGGGGCCAACGTCCTGACTTTC. Combining the CDR3 with reference TRBV19 and TRBJ2-6 gives the whole variable domain DGGITQSPKYLFRKEGQNVTLSCEQNLNHDAMYWYRQDPGQGLRLIYYSQIVNDFQKGDIAEGYSVSREKKESFPLTVTSAQKNPTAFYLCASSEKGLAPFANPHTGANVLTFGAGSRLTVL.

J is TRBJ2-7 and V is TRBV13; TRBD2 matches at 10 bases. With 5 bases clipped from V and 3 bases from J, the junction kept 4 bases outside the gene matches. The germline V gene has CDR1 PRHDT and CDR2 FYEKMQ (reference sequence). The CDR3 covers 14 residues. The CDR3 DNA is TGTGCCAGCAGCCCGAGGACTAGCGGCTACGAGCAGTACTTC. This translates into CASSPRTSGYEQYF.

In this sample, this clone turned up once. The chain has TRBV10-3 and TRBJ2-7; TRBD1 might be the D (6 bases). Trimming removed 5 bases at V and 0 bases at J, with 11 bases between. CDR1 and CDR2 from the germline V gene are ENHRY and SYGVKD. CDR3 length: 14 residues. CDR3 bases: TGTGCCATCAGTCGGACAGATAGCTCCTACGAGCAGTACTTC. It yields the protein CAISRTDSSYEQYF.

The chain links TRBV5-1 to TRBJ1-6; D is perhaps TRBD1 (6 bases). Germline V CDR1 and CDR2: SGHRS, YFSETQ. Trimming took off 0 bases at V and 9 bases at J, with 13 bases between the two ends. The CDR3 is 15 amino acids. The CDR3 DNA reads as TGCGCCAGCAGCTTGGAACAGGGAGTAAGTTCACCCCTCCACTTT. Translating gives CASSLEQGVSSPLHF.

Only one count was recorded for this clone. V is TRBV6-5 and J is TRBJ1-1; D is perhaps TRBD1 (5 bases). V dropped 8 bases and J dropped 8 bases, with 18 bases sitting between them. The germline V gene has CDR1 MNHEY and CDR2 SVGAGI. This CDR3 is built from 13 residues. The CDR3 loop reads CASANGEGAEAFF. The CDR3, as DNA: TGTGCCAGCGCTAACGGTGAAGGGGCGGAAGCTTTCTTT.

V gene TRBV7-4 combines with J gene TRBJ2-7; D not resolved. The CDR3 covers 17 residues. V was pared by 1 base and J by 5 bases, with 21 bases between. Germline CDR1 is SGHVT and CDR2 is SQSDAQ. CDR3 protein: CASSLEGGSNGSHEQYF. The DNA for the CDR3 is TGTGCCAGCAGCTTAGAGGGCGGTTCTAATGGGTCCCACGAGCAGTACTTC. Full variable domain (missing parts from reference TRBV7-4 and TRBJ2-7): GAGVSQSPRYKVAKRGRDVALRCDSISGHVTLYWYRQTLGQGSEVLTYSQSDAQRDKSGRPSGRFSAERPERSVSTLKIQRTEQGDSAVYLCASSLEGGSNGSHEQYFGPGTRLTVT.

The rearrangement uses TRBV2 and TRBJ1-5; D is unresolved. The CDR3 runs to 16 residues. The germline CDR1 and CDR2 sequences are SNHLY and FYNNEI. Trimming left V 1 base short and J 4 bases short, with 14 bases between. The CDR3, as DNA: TGTGCCAGCAGTGAAGTTTGGCAGGCGGAAAATCAGCCCCAGCATTTT. Protein sequence: CASSEVWQAENQPQHF.

V is TRBV28 and J is TRBJ1-2; D is uncertain. Trimming shortened V by 7 bases and J by 8 bases, and 17 bases separated the two germline ends. CDR3 length equals 13 residues. The germline CDR1 and CDR2 sequences are MDHEN and SYDVKM. This CDR3 is CASTTAAVSGYTF. The CDR3 coding sequence is TGTGCCAGCACGACTGCCGCCGTTTCAGGCTACACCTTC.

CDR3 in DNA: TGTGCCAGCAGCAAACGGAGAGCGGGAGACTACGAGCAGTACTTC. Translating it yields CASSKRRAGDYEQYF. V is TRBV21-1 and J is TRBJ2-7; the D segment call TRBD2 is taken from the table without a DNA check. TRBV21-1 constitutes a pseudogene. The CDR3 contains 15 residues.

The rearrangement uses TRBV28 and TRBJ1-2, with D perhaps TRBD1 (6 bases). CDR3 length equals 15 residues. With 2 bases removed from V and 2 bases from J, the gap between germline ends came to 12 bases. From germline, CDR1 is MDHEN and CDR2 SYDVKM. The CDR3 nucleotides read TGTGCCAGCAGTTTAACAACGACAGGCAACTATGGCTACACCTTC. Amino acid sequence: CASSLTTTGNYGYTF.

The V call is TRBV2, the J call TRBJ2-1; 7 bases are shared with TRBD1. The J segment lost 9 bases and the V segment lost 4 bases, leaving 6 bases of the junction unmatched. CDR1 and CDR2 (germline): SNHLY, FYNNEI. The CDR3 totals 13 residues. CDR3 amino acids: CASSAWDSGEQFF. The CDR3 coding sequence is TGTGCCAGCAGTGCCTGGGACAGCGGTGAGCAGTTCTTC.

J is TRBJ2-3 and V is TRBV11-3; 7 nucleotides align to TRBD2. Germline assignment: CDR1 SGHNT and CDR2 YENEEA. The CDR3 has 16 residues. The J segment lost 5 bases and the V segment lost 3 bases, leaving 11 bases of the junction unmatched. The chain's CDR3 is CASSFPAGEFEDTQYF. DNA of the CDR3: TGTGCCAGCAGCTTCCCCGCGGGAGAGTTTGAAGATACGCAGTATTTT.

The V and J genes are TRBV6-6 and TRBJ2-7; 8 positions agree with TRBD1. Germline V gene sequence: CDR1 MNHNY, CDR2 SVGAGI (reference sequence). The trim removed 2 bases at V and 5 bases at J, leaving 5 bases unmatched. The CDR3 is 14 residues long. The CDR3 bases are TGTGCCAGCAGTTACGGACAGGGTGGCCACGAGCAGTACTTC. Translation gives CASSYGQGGHEQYF.